The rows below give T cell receptor beta chains drawn from one sample of a study of T-cell reconstitution after alpha-beta-depleted transplantation in children. TCRdb reprocessed the PCR reads with MiXCR, giving one entry per CDR3 protein. The profile covers about 470,000 distinct CDR3 sequences, with roughly 44% appearing a single time and around a quarter taken by the ten largest. Sequenced here: PBMCs, sampled before TCRalphabeta/CD19-depleted stem cell transplant. Receptor source: a girl aged 2-10 years with aplastic anemia, due to receive a stem cell transplant. The CDR3 runs from the conserved cysteine through the conserved F or W. The D gene is left open where the match is weak. The size of a clone is reported for some rows only, either as once, few or many, or as a class for expanded clones.

J: TRBJ1-5; size: .; D: .; V: TRBV20-1; DNA: TGCAGTGCTAGACAGGGTGCAAATCACCCCCAGCATTTT; CDR3: CSARQGANHPQHF
J: TRBJ1-2; size: .; D: .; V: TRBV12-3/TRBV12-4; DNA: TGTGCCAGCAGTCCCTTGGACGGCGGCTACACCTTC; CDR3: CASSPLDGGYTF
J: TRBJ2-2; size: few; D: .; V: TRBV12-3/TRBV12-4; DNA: TGTGCCAGCACTTTATCAACAGGAGTGAACACCGGGGAGCTGTTTTTT; CDR3: CASTLSTGVNTGELFF
J: TRBJ1-5; size: many; D: TRBD1; V: TRBV19; DNA: TGTGCCAGTAGTGGACAGGGGAGAAGCAATCAGCCCCAGCATTTT; CDR3: CASSGQGRSNQPQHF
J: TRBJ2-5; size: many; D: .; V: TRBV20-1; DNA: TGCAGTGCTACAGGACAGCAAGAGACCCAGTACTTC; CDR3: CSATGQQETQYF
J: TRBJ2-5; size: .; D: .; V: TRBV12-3/TRBV12-4; DNA: TGTGCCAGCAGGCCCATCGGGCGGGAGACCCAGTACTTC; CDR3: CASRPIGRETQYF
J: TRBJ2-3; size: .; D: TRBD1; V: TRBV10-3; DNA: TGTGCCATCAGTTCGACAGGGGGAAGTCCCTCAGATACGCAGTATTTT; CDR3: CAISSTGGSPSDTQYF
J: TRBJ2-3; size: once; D: TRBD2; V: TRBV6-1; DNA: TGTGCCAGCAGTGAAAAGCTAGCGGGGGGATCAGATACGCAGTATTTT; CDR3: CASSEKLAGGSDTQYF
J: TRBJ2-7; size: .; D: .; V: TRBV6-1; DNA: TGTGCCAGCACCAGGGGAGGGGACGAGCAGTACTTC; CDR3: CASTRGGDEQYF
J: TRBJ2-3; size: .; D: .; V: TRBV7-6; DNA: TGTGCCAGCAGCTTAGCGCGCCGGACAGATACGCAGTATTTT; CDR3: CASSLARRTDTQYF
J: TRBJ1-5; size: .; D: .; V: TRBV20-1; DNA: TGCAGTCTCTGGGCAGTTAATCAGCCCCAGCATTTT; CDR3: CSLWAVNQPQHF
J: TRBJ1-2; size: .; D: TRBD1; V: TRBV5-1; DNA: TGCGCCAGCAGCTCGACCGGACAGGGAAGATCTGGCTACACCTTC; CDR3: CASSSTGQGRSGYTF
J: TRBJ2-3; size: many; D: .; V: TRBV5-1; DNA: TGCGCCAGCAGTTTTGCGGGACTCGCCAGAGCAGATACGCAGTATTTT; CDR3: CASSFAGLARADTQYF
J: TRBJ2-7; size: .; D: .; V: TRBV20-1; DNA: TGCAGTGCTAGAGAGGGAACAGCGACTGGCTACGAGCAGTACTTC; CDR3: CSAREGTATGYEQYF
J: TRBJ1-2; size: .; D: TRBD1; V: TRBV18; DNA: TGTGCCAGCTCAGCTGGACAGGGGTATGGCTACACCTTC; CDR3: CASSAGQGYGYTF
J: TRBJ2-3; size: .; D: TRBD2; V: TRBV20-1; DNA: TGCAGTGCTAGAGTAGGGACTAGCGGGAAAGGGGATACGCAGTATTTT; CDR3: CSARVGTSGKGDTQYF
J: TRBJ1-3; size: .; D: .; V: TRBV6-1; DNA: TGTGCCACTTCACTATTTACCGGAGACACCATATATTTT; CDR3: CATSLFTGDTIYF
J: TRBJ2-1; size: .; D: .; V: TRBV20-1; DNA: TGCAGTGCTAGAGATCCCGTCTACAATGAGCAGTTCTTC; CDR3: CSARDPVYNEQFF
J: TRBJ2-2; size: few; D: .; V: TRBV5-1; DNA: TGCGCCAGCCGATTGGGAGGCACCGGGGAGCTGTTTTTT; CDR3: CASRLGGTGELFF
J: TRBJ2-5; size: few; D: .; V: TRBV4-1; DNA: TGCGCCAGCAGCCAAGATCCAGGGGGAACTAGCGGCCCATGGGAGACCCAGTACTTC; CDR3: CASSQDPGGTSGPWETQYF
J: TRBJ1-5; size: .; D: TRBD1; V: TRBV4-2; DNA: TGTGCCAGCAGCTTGGGAGGACAGGGGGGCAATCAGCCCCAGCATTTT; CDR3: CASSLGGQGGNQPQHF
J: TRBJ2-3; size: .; D: TRBD2; V: TRBV24-1; DNA: TGTGCCACCAGTGATCCTGGACTAGCGAAATCAGATACGCAGTATTTT; CDR3: CATSDPGLAKSDTQYF
J: TRBJ2-3; size: many; D: .; V: TRBV10-3; DNA: TGTGCCAGCCGTAGGGACCCCTACACAGATACGCAGTATTTT; CDR3: CASRRDPYTDTQYF
J: TRBJ1-1; size: .; D: .; V: TRBV28; DNA: TGTGCCAGCCGTTCCACCTATGTTCGAGGGGGCACTGAAGCTTTCTTT; CDR3: CASRSTYVRGGTEAFF
J: TRBJ1-5; size: .; D: .; V: TRBV28; DNA: TGTGCCAGCATTAGGGAGGGAATACGCAATCAGCCCCAGCATTTT; CDR3: CASIREGIRNQPQHF
J: TRBJ2-3; size: .; D: TRBD2; V: TRBV12-3/TRBV12-4; DNA: TGTGCCAGCAGACCACTTAGCCCAACTAGCGGATCTAGCACAGATACGCAGTATTTT; CDR3: CASRPLSPTSGSSTDTQYF
J: TRBJ1-2; size: .; D: .; V: TRBV7-2; DNA: TGTGCCAGCAGCTCAGAAGTTGGCGGTGGCTACACCTTC; CDR3: CASSSEVGGGYTF
J: TRBJ2-3; size: .; D: .; V: TRBV20-1; DNA: TGCAGCCTGGGGTCAGATACGCAGTATTTT; CDR3: CSLGSDTQYF
J: TRBJ1-3; size: few; D: TRBD1; V: TRBV3-1; DNA: TGTGCCAGCAGCCGAGGCCAGGGGGCTGGAAACACCATATATTTT; CDR3: CASSRGQGAGNTIYF
J: TRBJ1-1; size: .; D: .; V: TRBV25-1; DNA: TGTGCCAGCAGTTCCTGGGGGGGGGCTGAAGCTTTCTTT; CDR3: CASSSWGGAEAFF
J: TRBJ1-5; size: .; D: TRBD1; V: TRBV5-8; DNA: TGTGCCAGCAGCCGGACAGGAAAGTCGCCCCAGCATTTT; CDR3: CASSRTGKSPQHF
J: TRBJ2-1; size: many; D: .; V: TRBV5-5; DNA: TGTGCCAGCAGCACCCTTTGGGGAGTGGCCTACAATGAGCAGTTCTTC; CDR3: CASSTLWGVAYNEQFF
J: TRBJ2-2; size: once; D: .; V: TRBV20-1; DNA: TGCTGTGCTAGGGGGGACGGCGCCTGGGCAAACACCGGGGAGCTGTTTTTT; CDR3: CCARGDGAWANTGELFF
J: TRBJ1-2; size: .; D: .; V: TRBV18; DNA: TGTGCCAGCTCAGACGACGTTGATAGACCCTATGGCTACACCTTC; CDR3: CASSDDVDRPYGYTF
J: TRBJ2-5; size: .; D: .; V: TRBV28; DNA: TGTGCCAGCAGTTACATCCGGAACCAAGAGACCCAGTACTTC; CDR3: CASSYIRNQETQYF
J: TRBJ2-7; size: many; D: .; V: TRBV27; DNA: TGTGCCAGCAGTACCACTGTCTCCTACGAGCAGTACTTC; CDR3: CASSTTVSYEQYF
J: TRBJ2-5; size: many; D: TRBD2; V: TRBV7-2; DNA: TGTGCCAGCAGCTCGGGACTACCATCCAGGGAGACCCAGTACTTC; CDR3: CASSSGLPSRETQYF
J: TRBJ2-6; size: .; D: .; V: TRBV7-2; DNA: TGTGCCAGCAGCTTTGGGGGAACAGGGTTTAAGGCTGGGGCCAACGTCCTGACTTTC; CDR3: CASSFGGTGFKAGANVLTF
J: TRBJ2-1; size: many; D: .; V: TRBV5-1; DNA: TGCGCCAGCTCCGCCCCGGTGTACAATGAGCAGTTCTTC; CDR3: CASSAPVYNEQFF
J: TRBJ2-7; size: .; D: TRBD2; V: TRBV2; DNA: TGTGCCAGCAGCAAAGGTCTAGCGGCCTACGAGCAGTACTTC; CDR3: CASSKGLAAYEQYF
J: TRBJ2-5; size: .; D: .; V: TRBV20-1; DNA: TGCAGTGCCCTCAGAGGAGAAGAGACCCAGTACTTC; CDR3: CSALRGEETQYF
J: TRBJ1-2; size: many; D: .; V: TRBV12-3/TRBV12-4; DNA: TGTGCCAGCAGTTTCGGGAGAGCTAACTATGGCTACACCTTC; CDR3: CASSFGRANYGYTF
J: TRBJ1-2; size: .; D: TRBD1; V: TRBV12-3/TRBV12-4; DNA: TGTGCCAGCAGGACAGGGGGGAATGGCTACACCTTC; CDR3: CASRTGGNGYTF
J: TRBJ2-3; size: .; D: .; V: TRBV7-2; DNA: TGTGCCAGCAGCTTAGTTGGGCCTCCAGATACGCAGTATTTT; CDR3: CASSLVGPPDTQYF
J: TRBJ1-2; size: few; D: .; V: TRBV6-5; DNA: TGTGCCAGCAGTTACTCTTCGACAGGCACCGATGGCTACACCTTC; CDR3: CASSYSSTGTDGYTF